Listed below are T cell receptor beta chains from one sample, sequenced in a study of radiotherapy plus CTLA-4 blockade in lung cancer. Using immunoSEQ multiplex PCR, the repertoire was profiled, and TCRdb retains in-frame clones only, with some absent. The sample has 75,000 or so clones; 78% are singletons. Sequencing was performed on peripheral blood, taken from a patient treated with radiotherapy plus ipilimumab. The receptors were sampled from a human donor with non-small cell lung cancer who had a complete response to radiotherapy plus ipilimumab. Each CDR3 is given with its conserved first and last residue. A D gene is named only where the DNA matches it firmly. The size of a clone is reported for some rows only, either as once, few or many, or as a class for expanded clones.

>.|TRBJ1-1|.|TRBV5-1
TGCGCCAGCAGCTTGGTACCCTCAGTTGGGACTGAAGCTTTCTTT
CASSLVPSVGTEAFF
>.|TRBJ2-1|.|TRBV5-4
TGTGCCAGCAGCCCGGGGGCCAGCTATGAGCAGTTCTTC
CASSPGASYEQFF
>.|TRBJ2-7|.|TRBV15
TGTGCCACCAGCAGAGATGCGCAGGGGTACGAGCAGTACTTC
CATSRDAQGYEQYF
>.|TRBJ1-3|.|TRBV7-9
TGTGCCAGCAGCTATGTGAACTCTGGAAACACCATATATTTT
CASSYVNSGNTIYF
>.|TRBJ1-3|.|TRBV25-1
TGTGCCAGCAGTGCTACAGGATCCTCTGGAAACACCATATATTTT
CASSATGSSGNTIYF
>.|TRBJ1-3|.|TRBV7-2
TGTGCCAGCAGCTCAAGGGGCAGGCAGTCCATATATTTT
CASSSRGRQSIYF
>.|TRBJ1-2|.|TRBV14
TGTGCCAGCAGCCAAGGGTATTACGAACCCTTAGCTAACTATGGCTACACCTTC
CASSQGYYEPLANYGYTF
>TRBD1|TRBJ1-5|.|TRBV11-2
TGTGCCAGCAGCTTAGATCGAGGACAGGGTCAGCCCCAGCATTTT
CASSLDRGQGQPQHF
>.|TRBJ2-3|once|TRBV19
TGTGCCAGTAGTACCGTACCAGATACGCAGTATTTT
CASSTVPDTQYF
>TRBD1|TRBJ1-4|.|TRBV5-6
TGTGCCAGCAGCCCGGGACAGGCGCCTAATGAAAAACTGTTTTTT
CASSPGQAPNEKLFF
>.|TRBJ1-2|.|TRBV19
TGTGCCAGTAGTATAGACAAGGGTCCCGTCTATGGCTACACCTTC
CASSIDKGPVYGYTF
>.|TRBJ2-1|.|TRBV20-1
TGCAGTGTTCCCGCTGACTATGAGCAGTTCTTC
CSVPADYEQFF
>TRBD2|TRBJ2-1|once|TRBV28
TGTGCCAGCAGTTCCCCGGGACTAGCGGGAGGGCACAATGAGCAGTTCTTC
CASSSPGLAGGHNEQFF
>.|TRBJ1-5|once|TRBV18
TGTGCCAGCTCACCAAACACAAACGAGATTAATCAGCCCCAGCATTTT
CASSPNTNEINQPQHF
>.|TRBJ2-1|.|TRBV15
TGTGCCACCAGCACCGGCTCCTACAATGAGCAGTTCTTC
CATSTGSYNEQFF
>.|TRBJ2-6|.|TRBV7-2
TGTGCCAGCAGCTTTAAGCAGCCAGGGGCCAACGTCCTGACTTTC
CASSFKQPGANVLTF
>.|TRBJ2-1|.|TRBV10-3
TGTGCCATCAGTGAGGAGAGCGGAGCCTACAATGAGCAGTTCTTC
CAISEESGAYNEQFF
>.|TRBJ1-2|.|TRBV7-2
TGTGCCAGCAGCTACCTGACAGGTGGCTACACCTTC
CASSYLTGGYTF
>.|TRBJ2-2|.|TRBV18
TGTGCCAGCTCACCACCGGGTTGGGATCGTAGGACCGGGGAGCTGTTTTTT
CASSPPGWDRRTGELFF
>TRBD2|TRBJ2-5|.|TRBV5-6
TGTGCCAGCAGCTTGAGTGGCGGGAGGAGGCAAGAGACCCAGTACTTC
CASSLSGGRRQETQYF
>TRBD2|TRBJ2-1|few|TRBV4-1
TGCGCCAGCAGCCAAGATTTGGCTAGCGGCCCGAGCTCCTACAATGAGCAGTTCTTC
CASSQDLASGPSSYNEQFF
>.|TRBJ1-1|.|TRBV5-1
TGCGCCAGCAGCTCCCAATGGGGCACTGAAGCTTTCTTT
CASSSQWGTEAFF
>.|TRBJ2-7|.|TRBV20-1
TGCAGTGCTAGAGATAGGGGGCAGTACTTC
CSARDRGQYF
>.|TRBJ2-1|.|TRBV29-1
TGCAGCGTTGAATTATGGGATGACGGGTCCTACAATGAGCAGTTCTTC
CSVELWDDGSYNEQFF
>.|TRBJ1-4|.|TRBV4-1
TGCGCCAGCAGCCAGGGCCGGGTTCAATCAAATGAAAAACTGTTTTTT
CASSQGRVQSNEKLFF
>.|TRBJ2-1|.|TRBV19
TGTGCCAGTAGGAAGGGTTTGCCCATAGGCAATGAGCAGTTCTTC
CASRKGLPIGNEQFF
>.|TRBJ2-3|once|TRBV6-1
TGTGCCAGCAGTGAAAGTCTTTGGGGAGATACGCAGTATTTT
CASSESLWGDTQYF
>.|TRBJ1-1|.|TRBV4-3
TGCGCCAGCAGCCCGCTTGTACTGAACACTGAAGCTTTCTTT
CASSPLVLNTEAFF
>.|TRBJ2-7|.|TRBV7-9
TGTGCCAGCAGCCGCTGGGGGGACGAGCAGTACTTC
CASSRWGDEQYF
>TRBD1|TRBJ1-4|.|TRBV14
TGTGCCAGCAGCCACGGACAGGGATTCACTAATGAAAAACTGTTTTTT
CASSHGQGFTNEKLFF
>TRBD2|TRBJ2-1|.|TRBV7-9
TGTGCCAGCAGTGATAGCGGGAGCAATGAGCAGTTCTTC
CASSDSGSNEQFF
>.|TRBJ2-7|once|TRBV2
TGTGCCAGCAAGGGGACCTACGAGCAGTACTTC
CASKGTYEQYF
>.|TRBJ1-1|medium-sized|TRBV9
TGTGCCAGCAGCGCCTCAGGGGAAAGTGAAGCTTTCTTT
CASSASGESEAFF
>.|TRBJ2-2|.|TRBV6-1
TGTGCCAGCAGTGGAGGACAGAGAGAGCTGTTTTTT
CASSGGQRELFF
>TRBD1|TRBJ2-7|few|TRBV9
TGTGCCAGCAGCCGGGACAGGGATAAATACGAGCAGTACTTC
CASSRDRDKYEQYF
>.|TRBJ1-2|.|TRBV4-1
TGCGCCAGCAGCCAATCGGGGGGCGCGAGGAGCTATGGCTACACCTTC
CASSQSGGARSYGYTF
>.|TRBJ1-2|many|TRBV6-1
TGTGCCACAAAATGGGGGGATTATGGCTACACCTTC
CATKWGDYGYTF
>TRBD2|TRBJ2-2|.|TRBV11-3
TGTGCCAGCAGCCCCCCCCTGGGACTAGCGGACGGGGAGCTGTTTTTT
CASSPPLGLADGELFF
>.|TRBJ1-3|.|TRBV29-1
TGCAGCGTTGAACTGGGGATCTCTGGAAACACCATATATTTT
CSVELGISGNTIYF